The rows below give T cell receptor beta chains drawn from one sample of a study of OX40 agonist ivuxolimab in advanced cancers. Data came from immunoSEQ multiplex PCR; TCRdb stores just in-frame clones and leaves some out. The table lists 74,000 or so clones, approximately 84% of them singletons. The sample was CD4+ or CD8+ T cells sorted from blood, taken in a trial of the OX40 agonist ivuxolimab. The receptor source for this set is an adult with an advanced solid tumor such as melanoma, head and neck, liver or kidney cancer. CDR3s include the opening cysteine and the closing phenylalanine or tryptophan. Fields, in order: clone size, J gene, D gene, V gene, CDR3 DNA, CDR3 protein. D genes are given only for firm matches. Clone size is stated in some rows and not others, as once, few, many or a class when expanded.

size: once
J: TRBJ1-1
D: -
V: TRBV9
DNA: TGTGCCAGCAGCGTAGATCAGGGATCGATGAACACTGAAGCTTTCTTT
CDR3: CASSVDQGSMNTEAFF

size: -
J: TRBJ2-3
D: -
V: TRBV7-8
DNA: TGTGCCAGCAGCTTCCGGGACGGTAGCACAGATACGCAGTATTTT
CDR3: CASSFRDGSTDTQYF

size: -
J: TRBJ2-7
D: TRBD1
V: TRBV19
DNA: TGTGCCAGTAGTATAGATCAGGGGGACTACGAGCAGTACTTC
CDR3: CASSIDQGDYEQYF

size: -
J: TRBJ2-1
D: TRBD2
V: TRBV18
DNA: TGTGCCAGCTCACATAGCGGGGGCGTCGGGGGTGAGCAGTTCTTC
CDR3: CASSHSGGVGGEQFF

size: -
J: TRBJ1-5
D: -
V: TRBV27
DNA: TGTGCCAGCAGTTTAGCAGATAGCAATCAGCCCCAGCATTTT
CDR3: CASSLADSNQPQHF

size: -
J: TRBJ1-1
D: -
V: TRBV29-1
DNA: TGCAGCGTTGGACAGAGCATTCCGAACACTGAAGCTTTCTTT
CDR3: CSVGQSIPNTEAFF

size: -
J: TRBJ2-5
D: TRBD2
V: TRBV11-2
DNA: TGTGCCAGCAGCTCCCGGACTAGCGGAATTGAAGAGACCCAGTACTTC
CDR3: CASSSRTSGIEETQYF

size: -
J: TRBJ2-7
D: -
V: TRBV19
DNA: TGTGCCAGTAGTATCTGGGGCGAGCAGTACTTC
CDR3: CASSIWGEQYF

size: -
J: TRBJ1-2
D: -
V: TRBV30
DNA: TGTGCCTGGATCGGTCCGGTCCGTAACTATGGCTACACCTTC
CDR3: CAWIGPVRNYGYTF

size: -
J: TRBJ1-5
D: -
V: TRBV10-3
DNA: TGTGCCATCAGTGACCCCTTACAGAAGTCGGAGCCCCAGCATTTT
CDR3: CAISDPLQKSEPQHF